The 7 T cell receptor beta chains in this list originate from one sample, sequenced in a study of siplizumab effects on memory and regulatory T cells. Sequencing used immunoSEQ multiplex PCR; TCRdb keeps in-frame clones, though not all of them. The table has over 100,000 clones, around 90% seen once. Sequenced input: Tregs sorted from blood. The receptors shown here come from a human donor in good health.

The rearrangement uses TRBV5-1 and TRBJ1-2, with D perhaps TRBD1 (5 bases). Per the germline V gene, CDR1 is SGHRS and CDR2 is YFSETQ. V lost 3 bases and J lost 1, with 16 bases in between. The CDR3 covers 16 residues. CDR3 residues: CASSSLGAGINYGYTF. In DNA, the CDR3 is TGCGCCAGCAGCTCGCTCGGTGCAGGGATTAACTATGGCTACACCTTC.

The rearrangement uses TRBV11-2 and TRBJ2-3; TRBD2 agrees at 16 bases. Germline V gene data show CDR1 as SGHAT and CDR2 as FQNNGV. CDR3 size: 17 residues. V was pared by 1 base and J by 6 bases, with 4 bases of the junction left unmatched. CDR3 nucleotide sequence: TGTGCCAGCAGCTTAGCCGGGACTAGCGGGAGGGGGGATACGCAGTATTTT. As protein: CASSLAGTSGRGDTQYF.

This chain links TRBV30 with TRBJ2-7; D perhaps matches TRBD1 (8 bases). Looked up from germline, CDR1 is GTSNPN and CDR2 is SVGIG (reference sequence). The length of the CDR3 is 15 residues. V lost 3 bases and J lost 4, with 19 bases in between. CDR3 bases: TGTGCCTGGAGGATGATAGGACAGGGAGGGTACGAGCAGTACTTC. As protein: CAWRMIGQGGYEQYF.

This clone was found a few times. The CDR3 DNA is TGTGCCAGCAGTCGCCGGGGAAATAGCAATCAGCCCCAGCATTTT. Encoded protein: CASSRRGNSNQPQHF. The chain links TRBV6-5 to TRBJ1-5; unclear D gene. This CDR3 region has 15 residues. The ends were cut back, 5 bases at V and 0 bases at J, with 11 bases in the middle. The germline V gene encodes CDR1 MNHEY and CDR2 SVGAGI.

This clone was seen once. The chain uses TRBV2 and TRBJ2-7; 8 positions match TRBD2. In germline, CDR1 is SNHLY, CDR2 FYNNEI. Trimming cost V 7 bases and J 5 bases; bases outside gene matches: 7. The CDR3 has 13 amino acids. For the CDR3, the DNA is TGTGCCAGCACCTTCCGGGGGGGCCACGAGCAGTACTTC. This encodes CASTFRGGHEQYF. Supplemented by reference TRBV2 and TRBJ2-7, the full variable domain reads EPEVTQTPSHQVTQMGQEVILRCVPISNHLYFYWYRQILGQKVEFLVSFYNNEISEKSEIFDDQFSVERPDGSNFTLKIRSTKLEDSAMYFCASTFRGGHEQYFGPGTRLTVT.

This chain connects TRBV7-3 to TRBJ1-2; 7 bases fit TRBD1. V was pared by 7 bases and J by 8 bases, with 10 bases of the junction left unmatched. CDR1 is SGHTA and CDR2 is FQGTGA in the germline V gene. This CDR3 region has 13 residues. CDR3 DNA: TGTGCCAGCAACGAACAGGGGAGGGGAGGCTACACCTTC. This sequence encodes CASNEQGRGGYTF.

This chain links TRBV4-1 with TRBJ2-3; tentatively, D is TRBD1 (5 bases). Germline V lookup: CDR1 MGHRA, CDR2 YSYEKL. This CDR3 spans 16 amino acids. V shed 3 bases and J shed 3 bases, with 16 bases lying between them. CDR3 sequence: CASSHDSNPRTDTQYF. CDR3 nucleotides: TGCGCCAGCAGCCACGACAGTAACCCACGTACAGATACGCAGTATTTT.